Listed below are T cell receptor beta chains from one sample, sequenced in a study of early T cells in non-severe SARS-CoV-2 infection. TCRdb reprocessed the 5' RACE reads via MiXCR and lists one record per CDR3 protein. There are 85,000 to 100,000 distinct CDR3 sequences in the sample; about 13% occur only once, and about 2.3% lies in the top ten. Sequenced: whole blood. Receptors were obtained from an adult who was a healthcare worker with PCR-confirmed SARS-CoV-2 infection or an uninfected control (not recorded which). Each CDR3 is given with its conserved first and last residue. Each record gives: clone size, V gene, D gene, J gene, CDR3 protein, CDR3 DNA. A D gene is named only where the DNA matches it firmly. Rows give clone size only sometimes, using once, few, many, or a class for an expanded clone.

>-|TRBV4-1|TRBD1|TRBJ2-1
CASSQEPGQGAGEQFF
TGCGCCAGCAGCCAAGAACCGGGACAGGGGGCCGGAGAGCAGTTCTTC
>few|TRBV3-1|-|TRBJ2-7
CASSQQYEQYF
TGTGCCAGCAGCCAACAGTACGAGCAGTACTTC
>-|TRBV19|TRBD1|TRBJ1-2
CASSMDREGNGYTF
TGTGCCAGTAGTATGGACAGGGAGGGTAATGGCTACACCTTC
>few|TRBV5-1|TRBD1|TRBJ1-6
CASSLGTGSSPLHF
TGCGCCAGCAGCCTAGGGACAGGTAGTTCACCCCTCCACTTT
>many|TRBV3-1|-|TRBJ1-1
CASSQRENTEAFF
TGTGCCAGCAGCCAACGGGAGAACACTGAAGCTTTCTTT
>many|TRBV12-3/TRBV12-4|TRBD1|TRBJ1-6
CASRPTGGSDNSPLHF
TGTGCCAGCAGGCCCACAGGGGGTTCCGATAATTCACCCCTCCACTTT
>many|TRBV6-1|-|TRBJ2-6
CACAGASGANVLTF
TGTGCCTGCGCGGGGGCTTCTGGGGCCAACGTCCTGACTTTC
>few|TRBV12-3/TRBV12-4|-|TRBJ2-5
CASSPHPGETQYF
TGTGCCAGCAGTCCACACCCAGGGGAGACCCAGTACTTC
>-|TRBV7-6|-|TRBJ2-7
CASSLKDGGEQYF
TGTGCCAGCAGCTTAAAGGACGGGGGCGAGCAGTACTTC
>-|TRBV12-3/TRBV12-4|-|TRBJ2-2
CASSSGTVNTGELFF
TGTGCCAGCAGCTCCGGGACGGTGAACACCGGGGAGCTGTTTTTT
>many|TRBV27|-|TRBJ1-2
CASSLGSAYGYTF
TGTGCCAGCAGTTTGGGCAGCGCCTATGGCTACACCTTC
>few|TRBV29-1|-|TRBJ2-2
CSVVGPNTGELFF
TGCAGCGTTGTGGGGCCGAACACCGGGGAGCTGTTTTTT
>-|TRBV20-1|-|TRBJ2-5
CSARDYEETQYF
TGCAGTGCTAGAGATTATGAGGAGACCCAGTACTTC
>many|TRBV5-6|-|TRBJ2-1
CASRFKAQGRPSYNEQFF
TGTGCCAGCAGATTTAAGGCCCAGGGAAGGCCGTCCTACAATGAGCAGTTCTTC
>many|TRBV28|TRBD2|TRBJ2-7
CASSLPGGLSYEQYF
TGTGCCAGCAGTTTACCGGGAGGGTTATCCTACGAGCAGTACTTC
>-|TRBV28|-|TRBJ2-1
CASGSDPTGRGTGQFF
TGTGCCAGCGGTTCCGATCCGACAGGGAGGGGAACGGGGCAGTTCTTC
>many|TRBV29-1|-|TRBJ2-7
CSVVRRSDRVAYEQYF
TGCAGCGTTGTGAGGAGGAGCGATCGGGTTGCCTACGAGCAGTACTTC
>-|TRBV25-1|-|TRBJ2-7
CASSESASLYEQYF
TGTGCCAGCAGTGAATCGGCCAGTCTTTACGAGCAGTACTTC
>-|TRBV28|-|TRBJ2-5
CASSNSRDLETQYF
TGTGCCAGCAGTAACTCACGGGATTTAGAGACCCAGTACTTC
>few|TRBV7-8|-|TRBJ2-6
CASSPLGRVPGANVLTF
TGTGCCAGCAGCCCCCTAGGCCGGGTACCCGGGGCCAACGTCCTGACTTTC
>few|TRBV12-3/TRBV12-4|TRBD2|TRBJ2-1
CASTPQRTSGFWEQFF
TGTGCCAGCACCCCCCAAAGAACTAGCGGTTTTTGGGAGCAGTTCTTC
>few|TRBV25-1|-|TRBJ2-7
CASSEVSYTGGEQYF
TGTGCCAGCAGTGAAGTCTCATACACTGGGGGCGAGCAGTACTTC
>few|TRBV6-2/TRBV6-3|TRBD2|TRBJ2-3
CASSLNPSGGSTDTQYF
TGTGCCAGCAGCCTTAATCCCAGCGGGGGCAGCACAGATACGCAGTATTTT
>many|TRBV18|-|TRBJ2-1
CASSRTSDNEQFF
TGTGCCAGCTCACGGACGTCCGACAATGAGCAGTTCTTC
>-|TRBV27|TRBD1|TRBJ1-2
CASSSGGLLGYTF
TGTGCCAGCAGTTCAGGGGGCCTCCTTGGCTACACCTTC
>-|TRBV24-1|TRBD1|TRBJ2-1
CATSDTGTGRGEQFF
TGTGCCACCAGTGATACCGGGACAGGGAGAGGTGAGCAGTTCTTC
>-|TRBV20-1|-|TRBJ1-5
CSARRGQGAQPQHF
TGCAGTGCCAGACGGGGGCAGGGAGCTCAGCCCCAGCATTTT
>few|TRBV4-2|-|TRBJ2-3
CASSQVIGDSSSADTQYF
TGTGCCAGCAGCCAAGTGATCGGGGACTCTAGTTCGGCAGATACGCAGTATTTT
>many|TRBV28|-|TRBJ1-1
CASSLLTGSGTEAFF
TGTGCCAGCAGTTTATTAACAGGATCGGGCACTGAAGCTTTCTTT
>-|TRBV20-1|-|TRBJ1-1
CSARTRGNTEAFF
TGCAGTGCTAGGACGCGGGGGAACACTGAAGCTTTCTTT
>few|TRBV29-1|-|TRBJ2-5
CSLQRHGETQYF
TGCAGCTTACAACGCCATGGAGAGACCCAGTACTTC
>-|TRBV20-1|-|TRBJ2-3
CSASLTDSPTDTQYF
TGCAGTGCTAGTTTAACGGACAGTCCCACAGATACGCAGTATTTT
>-|TRBV7-9|TRBD2|TRBJ2-3
CASSVLLGTSGSTDTQYF
TGTGCCAGCAGCGTTCTACTCGGGACTAGCGGTAGCACAGATACGCAGTATTTT
>-|TRBV4-3|TRBD2|TRBJ2-1
CASSPLAGGPNEQFF
TGCGCCAGCAGCCCTCTAGCGGGGGGCCCCAATGAGCAGTTCTTC
>-|TRBV27|TRBD1|TRBJ1-3
CASSPSTGPGNTIYF
TGTGCCAGCAGTCCCTCGACAGGGCCTGGAAACACCATATATTTT
>-|TRBV7-2|TRBD2|TRBJ2-3
CASNPAALAGSTDTQYF
TGTGCCAGCAATCCCGCTGCCCTAGCGGGATCCACAGATACGCAGTATTTT
>many|TRBV7-9|TRBD1|TRBJ1-2
CASIQEGAPGRGYTF
TGTGCCAGCATCCAGGAGGGGGCGCCGGGAAGAGGCTACACCTTC
>-|TRBV6-2/TRBV6-3|-|TRBJ2-2
CASRTQTGELFF
TGTGCCAGCAGAACTCAAACCGGGGAGCTGTTTTTT
>-|TRBV6-5|-|TRBJ2-6
CASSYGTRSGANVLTF
TGTGCCAGCAGTTACGGTACTCGGTCTGGGGCCAACGTCCTGACTTTC
>-|TRBV10-3|-|TRBJ1-6
CASNGQPNSPLHF
TGTGCCAGCAACGGACAGCCCAATTCACCCCTCCACTTT
>few|TRBV5-5|TRBD1|TRBJ1-1
CASSQGQGSTEAFF
TGTGCCAGCAGCCAAGGACAGGGGTCCACTGAAGCTTTCTTT
>many|TRBV29-1|-|TRBJ2-1
CSAGSYEQFF
TGCAGCGCTGGTTCCTATGAGCAGTTCTTC
>many|TRBV29-1|-|TRBJ1-1
CSVAGGAGDTEAFF
TGCAGCGTTGCCGGGGGGGCAGGGGACACTGAAGCTTTCTTT
>many|TRBV29-1|TRBD1|TRBJ2-7
CSVGKQGAAGEQYF
TGCAGCGTTGGGAAGCAGGGGGCGGCGGGCGAGCAGTACTTC
>-|TRBV5-8|-|TRBJ1-1
CASRQAPHRARLNTEAFF
TGTGCCAGCAGACAAGCCCCGCACAGGGCGCGTTTGAACACTGAAGCTTTCTTT
>many|TRBV28|-|TRBJ1-2
CASTYFGVSNYGYTF
TGTGCCAGCACCTACTTCGGGGTTTCCAACTATGGCTACACCTTC
>-|TRBV20-1|-|TRBJ1-5
CSARDIRGNQPQHF
TGCAGTGCTAGAGATATAAGGGGCAATCAGCCCCAGCATTTT
>many|TRBV12-3/TRBV12-4|TRBD1|TRBJ2-1
CASSVDRANEQFF
TGTGCCAGCAGTGTCGACAGGGCCAATGAGCAGTTCTTC
>few|TRBV20-1|TRBD2|TRBJ2-3
CSGPGLAGGSTDTQYF
TGCAGTGGTCCGGGACTAGCGGGGGGGTCCACAGATACGCAGTATTTT
>many|TRBV18|-|TRBJ2-3
CASSPPRGIDTQYF
TGTGCCAGCTCACCTCCTAGGGGCATCGATACGCAGTATTTT
>many|TRBV29-1|-|TRBJ2-3
CSVTIPTDRDTQYF
TGCAGCGTAACCATCCCGACAGATCGGGATACGCAGTATTTT
>-|TRBV28|-|TRBJ1-2
CASSSGTPYGYTF
TGTGCCAGCAGTTCAGGGACACCTTATGGCTACACCTTC
>-|TRBV20-1|-|TRBJ2-7
CSARAGRGYYEQYF
TGCAGTGCTAGGGCCGGTAGGGGGTACTACGAGCAGTACTTC